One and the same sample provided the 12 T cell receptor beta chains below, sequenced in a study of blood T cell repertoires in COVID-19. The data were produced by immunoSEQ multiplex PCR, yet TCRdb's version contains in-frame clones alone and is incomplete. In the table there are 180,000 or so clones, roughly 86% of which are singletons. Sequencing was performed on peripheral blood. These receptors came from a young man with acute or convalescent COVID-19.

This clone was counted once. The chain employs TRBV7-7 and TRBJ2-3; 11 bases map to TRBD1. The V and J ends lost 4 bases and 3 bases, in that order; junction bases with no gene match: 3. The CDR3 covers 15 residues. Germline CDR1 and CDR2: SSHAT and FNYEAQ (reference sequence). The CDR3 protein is CASSSGQGGTDTQYF. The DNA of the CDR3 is TGTGCCAGCAGCTCGGGACAGGGGGGTACAGATACGCAGTATTTT.

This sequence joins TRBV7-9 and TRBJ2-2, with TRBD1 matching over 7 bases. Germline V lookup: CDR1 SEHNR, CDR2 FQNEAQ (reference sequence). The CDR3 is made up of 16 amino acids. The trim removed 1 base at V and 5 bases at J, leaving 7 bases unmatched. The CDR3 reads CASSLGRQGVTGELFF. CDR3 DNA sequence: TGTGCCAGCAGCTTAGGCCGTCAGGGGGTAACCGGGGAGCTGTTTTTT.

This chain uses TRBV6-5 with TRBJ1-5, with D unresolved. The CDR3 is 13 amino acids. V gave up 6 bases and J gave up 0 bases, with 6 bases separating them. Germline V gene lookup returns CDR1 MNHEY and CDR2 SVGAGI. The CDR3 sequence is CASRESSNQPQHF. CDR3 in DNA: TGTGCCAGCAGGGAGTCTAGCAATCAGCCCCAGCATTTT.

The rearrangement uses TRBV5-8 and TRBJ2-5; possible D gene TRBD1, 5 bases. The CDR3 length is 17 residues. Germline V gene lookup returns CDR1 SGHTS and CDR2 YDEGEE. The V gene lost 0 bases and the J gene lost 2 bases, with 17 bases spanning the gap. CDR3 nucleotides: TGTGCCAGCAGCTTGGGACAGAGTACAACAGTTCAAGAGACCCAGTACTTC. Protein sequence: CASSLGQSTTVQETQYF.

The CDR3 DNA follows: TGTGCCAGTGAACCCCAGGGGATAAGCAATCAGCCCCAGCATTTT. Translation: CASEPQGISNQPQHF. The genes are TRBV2 and TRBJ1-5, with D tentatively TRBD1 (6 bases). V shed 9 bases and J shed 1 base, with 16 bases lying between them. This CDR3 region has 15 residues. Germline V gene lookup returns CDR1 SNHLY and CDR2 FYNNEI.

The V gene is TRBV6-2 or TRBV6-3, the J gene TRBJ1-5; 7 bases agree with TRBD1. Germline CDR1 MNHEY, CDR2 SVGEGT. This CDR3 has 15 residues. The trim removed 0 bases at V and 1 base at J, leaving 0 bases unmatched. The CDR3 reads CASSYSTGSNQPQHF. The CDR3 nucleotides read TGTGCCAGCAGTTACTCGACAGGGAGCAATCAGCCCCAGCATTTT.

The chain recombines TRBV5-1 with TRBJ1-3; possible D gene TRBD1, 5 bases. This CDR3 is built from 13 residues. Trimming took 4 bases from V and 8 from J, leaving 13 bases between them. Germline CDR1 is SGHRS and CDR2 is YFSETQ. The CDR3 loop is CASSASGGDTIYF. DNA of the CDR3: TGCGCCAGCAGCGCGTCTGGAGGGGACACCATATATTTT.

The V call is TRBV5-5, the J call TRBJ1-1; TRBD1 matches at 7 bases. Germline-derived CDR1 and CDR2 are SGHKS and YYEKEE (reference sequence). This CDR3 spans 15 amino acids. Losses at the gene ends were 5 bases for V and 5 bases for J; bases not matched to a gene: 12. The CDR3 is CASRPPGTELTEAFF. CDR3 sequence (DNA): TGTGCCAGCAGACCTCCGGGGACAGAATTGACTGAAGCTTTCTTT.

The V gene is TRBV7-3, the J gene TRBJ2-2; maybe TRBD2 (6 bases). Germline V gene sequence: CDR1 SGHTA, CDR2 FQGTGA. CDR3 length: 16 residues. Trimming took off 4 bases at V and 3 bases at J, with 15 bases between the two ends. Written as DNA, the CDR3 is TGTGCCAGCAGCTCCGACCGCGGGGTTTACACCGGGGAGCTGTTTTTT. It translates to CASSSDRGVYTGELFF.

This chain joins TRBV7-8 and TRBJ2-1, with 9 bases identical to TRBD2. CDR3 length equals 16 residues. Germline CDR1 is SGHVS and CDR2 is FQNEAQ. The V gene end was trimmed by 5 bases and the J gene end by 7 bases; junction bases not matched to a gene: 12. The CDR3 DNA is TGTGCCAGCAGCCAAACCGCGGGGGGGCCGGCGAATGAGCAGTTCTTC. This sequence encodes CASSQTAGGPANEQFF.

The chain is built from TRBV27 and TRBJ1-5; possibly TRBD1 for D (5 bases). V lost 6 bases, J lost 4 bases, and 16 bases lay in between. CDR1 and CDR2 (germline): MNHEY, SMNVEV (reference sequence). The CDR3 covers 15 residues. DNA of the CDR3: TGTGCCAGCAGATCTCAAGGGGTGGGTAATCAGCCCCAGCATTTT. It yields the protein CASRSQGVGNQPQHF.

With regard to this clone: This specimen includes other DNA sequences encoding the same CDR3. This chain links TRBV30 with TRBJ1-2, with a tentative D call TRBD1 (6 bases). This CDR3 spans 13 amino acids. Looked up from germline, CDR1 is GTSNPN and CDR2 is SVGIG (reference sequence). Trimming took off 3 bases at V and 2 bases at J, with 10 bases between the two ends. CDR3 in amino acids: CAWSPGANYGYTF. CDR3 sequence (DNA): TGTGCCTGGAGCCCAGGGGCAAACTATGGCTACACCTTC.